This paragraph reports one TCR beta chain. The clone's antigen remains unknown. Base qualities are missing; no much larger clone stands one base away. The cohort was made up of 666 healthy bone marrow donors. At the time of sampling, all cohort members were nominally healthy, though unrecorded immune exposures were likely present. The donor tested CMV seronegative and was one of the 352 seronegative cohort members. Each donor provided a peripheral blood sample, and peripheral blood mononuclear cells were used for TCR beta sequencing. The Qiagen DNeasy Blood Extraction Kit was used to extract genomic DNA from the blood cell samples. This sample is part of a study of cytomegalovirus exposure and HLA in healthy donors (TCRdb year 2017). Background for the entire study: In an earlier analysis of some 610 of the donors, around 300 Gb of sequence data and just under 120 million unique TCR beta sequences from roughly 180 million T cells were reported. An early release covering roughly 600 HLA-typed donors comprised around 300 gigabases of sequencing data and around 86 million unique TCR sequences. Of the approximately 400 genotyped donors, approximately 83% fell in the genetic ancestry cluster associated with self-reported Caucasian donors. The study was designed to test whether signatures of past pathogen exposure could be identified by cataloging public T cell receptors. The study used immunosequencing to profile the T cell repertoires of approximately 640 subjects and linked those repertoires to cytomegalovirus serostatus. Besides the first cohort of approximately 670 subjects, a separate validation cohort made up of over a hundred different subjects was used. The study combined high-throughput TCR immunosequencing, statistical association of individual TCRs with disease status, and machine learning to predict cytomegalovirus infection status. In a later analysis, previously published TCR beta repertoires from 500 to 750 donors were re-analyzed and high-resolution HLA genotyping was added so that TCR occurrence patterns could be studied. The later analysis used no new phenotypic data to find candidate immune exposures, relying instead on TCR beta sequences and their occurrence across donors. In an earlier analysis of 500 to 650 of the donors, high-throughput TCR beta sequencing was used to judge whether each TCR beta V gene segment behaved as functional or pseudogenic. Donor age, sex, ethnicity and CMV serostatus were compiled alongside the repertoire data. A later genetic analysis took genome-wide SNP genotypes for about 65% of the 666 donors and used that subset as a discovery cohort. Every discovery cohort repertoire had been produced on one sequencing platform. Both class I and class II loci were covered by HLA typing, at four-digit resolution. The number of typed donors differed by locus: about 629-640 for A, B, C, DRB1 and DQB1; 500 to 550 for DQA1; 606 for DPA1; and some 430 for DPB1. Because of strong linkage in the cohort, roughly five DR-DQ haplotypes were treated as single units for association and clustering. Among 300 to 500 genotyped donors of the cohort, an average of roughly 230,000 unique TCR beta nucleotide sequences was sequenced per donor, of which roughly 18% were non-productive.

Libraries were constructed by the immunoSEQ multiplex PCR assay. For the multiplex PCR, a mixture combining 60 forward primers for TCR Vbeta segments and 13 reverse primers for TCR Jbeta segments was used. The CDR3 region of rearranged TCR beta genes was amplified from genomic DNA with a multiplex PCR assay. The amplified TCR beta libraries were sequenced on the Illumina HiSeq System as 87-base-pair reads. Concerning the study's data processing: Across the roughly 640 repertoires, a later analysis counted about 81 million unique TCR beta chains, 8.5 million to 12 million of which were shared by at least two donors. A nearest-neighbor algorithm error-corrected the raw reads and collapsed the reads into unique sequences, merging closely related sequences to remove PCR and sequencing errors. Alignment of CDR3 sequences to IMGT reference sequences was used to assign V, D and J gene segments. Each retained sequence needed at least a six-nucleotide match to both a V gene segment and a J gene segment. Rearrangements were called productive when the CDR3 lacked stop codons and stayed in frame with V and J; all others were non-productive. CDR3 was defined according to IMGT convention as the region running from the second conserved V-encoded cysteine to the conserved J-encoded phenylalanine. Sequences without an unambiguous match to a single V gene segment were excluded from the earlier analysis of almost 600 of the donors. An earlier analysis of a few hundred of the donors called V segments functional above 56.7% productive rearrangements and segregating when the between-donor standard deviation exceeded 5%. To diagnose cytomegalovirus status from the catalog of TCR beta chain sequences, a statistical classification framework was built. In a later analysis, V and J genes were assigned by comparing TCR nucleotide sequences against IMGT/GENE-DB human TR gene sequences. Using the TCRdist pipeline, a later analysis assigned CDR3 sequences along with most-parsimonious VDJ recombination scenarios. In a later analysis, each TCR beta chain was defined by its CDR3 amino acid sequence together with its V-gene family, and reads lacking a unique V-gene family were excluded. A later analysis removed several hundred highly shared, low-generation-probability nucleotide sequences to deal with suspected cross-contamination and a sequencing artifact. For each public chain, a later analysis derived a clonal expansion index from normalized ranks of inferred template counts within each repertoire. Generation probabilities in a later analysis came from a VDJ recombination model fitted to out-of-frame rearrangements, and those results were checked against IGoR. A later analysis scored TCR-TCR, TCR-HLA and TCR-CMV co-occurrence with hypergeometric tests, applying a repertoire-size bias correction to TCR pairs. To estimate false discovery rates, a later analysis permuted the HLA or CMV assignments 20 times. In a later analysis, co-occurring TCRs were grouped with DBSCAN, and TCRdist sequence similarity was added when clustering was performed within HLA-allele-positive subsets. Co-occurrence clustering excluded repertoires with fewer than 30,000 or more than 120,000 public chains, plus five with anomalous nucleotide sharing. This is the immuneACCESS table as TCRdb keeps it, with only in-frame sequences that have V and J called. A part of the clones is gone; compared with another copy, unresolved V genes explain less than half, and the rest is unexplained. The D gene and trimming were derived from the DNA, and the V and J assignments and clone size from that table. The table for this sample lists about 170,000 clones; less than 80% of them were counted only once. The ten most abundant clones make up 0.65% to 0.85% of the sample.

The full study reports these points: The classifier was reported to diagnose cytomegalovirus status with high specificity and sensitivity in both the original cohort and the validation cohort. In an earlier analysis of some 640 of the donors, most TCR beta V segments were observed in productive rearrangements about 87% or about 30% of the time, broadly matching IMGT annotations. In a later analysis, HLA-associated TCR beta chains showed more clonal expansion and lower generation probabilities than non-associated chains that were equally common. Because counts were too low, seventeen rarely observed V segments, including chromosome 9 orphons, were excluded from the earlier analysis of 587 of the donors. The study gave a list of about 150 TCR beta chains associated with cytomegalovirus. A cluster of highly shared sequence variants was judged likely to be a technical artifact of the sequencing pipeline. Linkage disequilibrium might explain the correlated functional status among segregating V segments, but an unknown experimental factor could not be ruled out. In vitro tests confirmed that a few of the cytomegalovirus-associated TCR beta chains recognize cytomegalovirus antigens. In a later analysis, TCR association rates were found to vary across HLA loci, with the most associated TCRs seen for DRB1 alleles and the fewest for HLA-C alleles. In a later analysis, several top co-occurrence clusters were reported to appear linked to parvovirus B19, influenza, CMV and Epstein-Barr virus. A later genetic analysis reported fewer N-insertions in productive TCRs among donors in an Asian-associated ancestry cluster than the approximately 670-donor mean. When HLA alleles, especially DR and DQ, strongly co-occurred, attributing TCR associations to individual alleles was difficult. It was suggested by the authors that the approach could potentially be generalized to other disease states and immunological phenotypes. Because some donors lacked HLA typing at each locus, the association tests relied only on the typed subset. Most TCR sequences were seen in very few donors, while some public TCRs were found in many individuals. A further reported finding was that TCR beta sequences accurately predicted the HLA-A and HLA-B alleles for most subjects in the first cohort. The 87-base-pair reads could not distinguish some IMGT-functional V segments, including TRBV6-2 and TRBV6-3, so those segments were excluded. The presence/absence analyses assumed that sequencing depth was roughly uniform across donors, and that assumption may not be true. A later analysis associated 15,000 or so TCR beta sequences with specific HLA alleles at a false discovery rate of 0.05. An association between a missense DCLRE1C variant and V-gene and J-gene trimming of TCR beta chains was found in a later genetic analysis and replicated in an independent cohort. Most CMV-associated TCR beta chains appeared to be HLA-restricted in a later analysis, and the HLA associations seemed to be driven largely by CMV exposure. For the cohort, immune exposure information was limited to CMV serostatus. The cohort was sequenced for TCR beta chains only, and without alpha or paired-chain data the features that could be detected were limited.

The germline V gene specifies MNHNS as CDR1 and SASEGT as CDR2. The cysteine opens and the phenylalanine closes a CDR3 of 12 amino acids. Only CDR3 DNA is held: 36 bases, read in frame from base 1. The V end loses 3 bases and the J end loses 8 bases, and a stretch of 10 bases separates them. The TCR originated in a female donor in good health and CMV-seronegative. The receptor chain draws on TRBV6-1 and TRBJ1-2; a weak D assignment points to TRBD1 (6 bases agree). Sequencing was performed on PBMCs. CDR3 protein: CASSDIQGGYTF. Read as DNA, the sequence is TGTGCCAGCAGTGATATACAGGGAGGCTACACCTTC.